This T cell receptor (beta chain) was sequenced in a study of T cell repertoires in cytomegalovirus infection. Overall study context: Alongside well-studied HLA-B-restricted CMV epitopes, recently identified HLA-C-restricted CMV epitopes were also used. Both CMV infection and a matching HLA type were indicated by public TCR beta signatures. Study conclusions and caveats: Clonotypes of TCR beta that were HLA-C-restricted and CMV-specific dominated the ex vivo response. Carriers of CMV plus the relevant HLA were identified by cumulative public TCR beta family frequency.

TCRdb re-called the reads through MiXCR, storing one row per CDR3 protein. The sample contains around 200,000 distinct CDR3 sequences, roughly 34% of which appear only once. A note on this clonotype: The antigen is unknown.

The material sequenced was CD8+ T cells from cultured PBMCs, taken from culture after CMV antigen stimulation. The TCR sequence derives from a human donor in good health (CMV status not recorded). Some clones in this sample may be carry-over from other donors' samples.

The CDR3 DNA sequence: TGTGCCAGCAGTGAAATAGTGGGGCCACACTATGGCTACACCTTC. It translates to CASSEIVGPHYGYTF. The chain recombines TRBV6-1 with TRBJ1-2; possible D gene TRBD1, 5 bases. The CDR3 has 15 residues. CDR1 is MNHNS, CDR2 SASEGT, per germline. Trimming pared 2 bases from V and 3 bases from J, leaving 13 bases between.